This TCR beta chain was retrieved from a study of blood T cell repertoires in COVID-19. In the study overall: The origin of the acute and convalescent COVID-19 samples was the United States, Italy and Spain. The analysed material was cDNA or gDNA that came from T cells, B-cell-depleted T cells, or PBMCs.

Authors' data handling: Estimated nucleated cell counts came from reference gene primer amplification. This table comes from immunoSEQ multiplex PCR, and its TCRdb copy is limited to in-frame clones, with some not included. V, J and clone size are those of that table, while D and trimming were read from the DNA. The profile shows some 250,000 clones, nearly 90% of them singletons. Between the trimmed V and J ends, which lost 8 bases and 4 bases, there was a span of 8 bases. Germline V gene lookup returns CDR1 ENHRY and CDR2 SYGVKD. This CDR3 has 12 residues. Sequencing was performed on peripheral blood. V gene TRBV10-3 combines with J gene TRBJ2-2, with D maybe TRBD1 (6 bases). This TCR came from a woman in her 30s with acute or convalescent COVID-19. CDR3 coding DNA: TGTGCCATCCGGGACATCACCGGGGAGCTGTTTTTT. It yields the protein CAIRDITGELFF.